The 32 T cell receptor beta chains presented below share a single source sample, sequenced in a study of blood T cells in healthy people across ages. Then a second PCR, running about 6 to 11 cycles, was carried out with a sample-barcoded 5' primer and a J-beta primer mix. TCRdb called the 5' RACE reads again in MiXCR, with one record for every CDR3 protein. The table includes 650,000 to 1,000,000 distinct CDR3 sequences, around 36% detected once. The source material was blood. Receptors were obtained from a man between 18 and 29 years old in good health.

The CDR3 DNA follows: TGTGCCAGCAACACGACGACAGGGGGCTCCTACAATGAGCAGTTCTTC. It encodes CASNTTTGGSYNEQFF. This chain uses TRBV9 with TRBJ2-1, with TRBD1 identical over 9 bases. Germline V gene lookup returns CDR1 SGDLS and CDR2 YYNGEE. The CDR3 length is 16 residues. J gave up 0 bases and V 6 bases, and 7 bases lay outside the gene matches.

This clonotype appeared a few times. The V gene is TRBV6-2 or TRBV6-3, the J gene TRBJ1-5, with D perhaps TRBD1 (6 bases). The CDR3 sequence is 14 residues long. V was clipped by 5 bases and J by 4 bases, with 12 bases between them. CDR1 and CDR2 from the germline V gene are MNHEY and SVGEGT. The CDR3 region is CASSTGTTNQPQHF. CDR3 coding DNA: TGTGCCAGCAGTACCGGGACAACAAATCAGCCCCAGCATTTT.

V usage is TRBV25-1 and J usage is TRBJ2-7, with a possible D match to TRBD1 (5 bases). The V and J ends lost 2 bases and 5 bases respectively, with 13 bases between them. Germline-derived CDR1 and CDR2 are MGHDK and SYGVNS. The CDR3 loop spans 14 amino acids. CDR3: CASSEGWTLDEQYF. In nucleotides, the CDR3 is TGTGCCAGCAGTGAAGGCTGGACACTCGACGAGCAGTACTTC.

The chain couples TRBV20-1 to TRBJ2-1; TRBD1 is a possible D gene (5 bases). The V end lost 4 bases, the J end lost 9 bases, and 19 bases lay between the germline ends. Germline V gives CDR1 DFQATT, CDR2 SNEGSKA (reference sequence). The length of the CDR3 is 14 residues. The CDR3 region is CSANRYRILSEQFF. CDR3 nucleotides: TGCAGTGCTAACAGGTACAGGATCTTGAGTGAGCAGTTCTTC.

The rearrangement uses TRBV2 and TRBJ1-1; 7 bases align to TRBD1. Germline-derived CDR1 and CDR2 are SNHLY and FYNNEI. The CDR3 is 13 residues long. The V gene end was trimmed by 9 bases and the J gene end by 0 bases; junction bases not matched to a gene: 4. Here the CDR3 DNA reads TGTGCCAGTCAGGGACAGATGAACACTGAAGCTTTCTTT. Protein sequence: CASQGQMNTEAFF.

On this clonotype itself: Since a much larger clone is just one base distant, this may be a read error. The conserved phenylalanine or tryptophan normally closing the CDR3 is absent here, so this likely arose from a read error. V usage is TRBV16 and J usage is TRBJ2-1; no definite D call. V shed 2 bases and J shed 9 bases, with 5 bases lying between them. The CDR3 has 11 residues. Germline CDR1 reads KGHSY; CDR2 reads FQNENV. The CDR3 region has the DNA TGTGCCAGCAGCCAACAGGCTGAGCAGTTCTTA. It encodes CASSQQAEQFL.

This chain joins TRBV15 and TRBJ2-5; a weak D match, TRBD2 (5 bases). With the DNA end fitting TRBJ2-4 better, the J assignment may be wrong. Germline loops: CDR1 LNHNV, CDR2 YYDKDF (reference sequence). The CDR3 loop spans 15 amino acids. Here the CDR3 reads CATSLRSAARGIQYF. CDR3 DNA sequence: TGTGCCACCAGCCTTAGATCGGCTGCCCGGGGCATTCAGTACTTC.

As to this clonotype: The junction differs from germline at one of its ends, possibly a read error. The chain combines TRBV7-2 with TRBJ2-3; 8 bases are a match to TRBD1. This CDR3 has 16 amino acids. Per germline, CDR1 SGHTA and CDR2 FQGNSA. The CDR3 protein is CASSLAGTGYTGTQYF. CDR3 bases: TGTGCCAGCAGCTTAGCGGGGACAGGTTACACAGGTACGCAGTATTTT.

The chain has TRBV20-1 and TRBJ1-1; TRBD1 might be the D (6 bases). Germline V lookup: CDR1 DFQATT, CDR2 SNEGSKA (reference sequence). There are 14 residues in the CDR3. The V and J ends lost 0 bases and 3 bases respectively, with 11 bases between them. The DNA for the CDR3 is TGCAGTGCTAGAGAGGGAGGACAGTACACTGAAGCTTTCTTT. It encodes CSAREGGQYTEAFF.

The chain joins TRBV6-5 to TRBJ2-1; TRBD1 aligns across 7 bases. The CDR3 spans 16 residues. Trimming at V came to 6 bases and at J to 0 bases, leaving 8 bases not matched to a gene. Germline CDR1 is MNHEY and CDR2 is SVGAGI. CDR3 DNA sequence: TGTGCCAGCAGCCTAAGGGGGCACAGCTCCTACAATGAGCAGTTCTTC. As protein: CASSLRGHSSYNEQFF.

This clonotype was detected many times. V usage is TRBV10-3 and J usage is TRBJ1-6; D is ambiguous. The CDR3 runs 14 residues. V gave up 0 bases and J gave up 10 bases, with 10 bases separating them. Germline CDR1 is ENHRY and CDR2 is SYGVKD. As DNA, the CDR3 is TGTGCCATCAGTGAGTCGACCGTAGCCTCACCCCTCCACTTT. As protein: CAISESTVASPLHF.

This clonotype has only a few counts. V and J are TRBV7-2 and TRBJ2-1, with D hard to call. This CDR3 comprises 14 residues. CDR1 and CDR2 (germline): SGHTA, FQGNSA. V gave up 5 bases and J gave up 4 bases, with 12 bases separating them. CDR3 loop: CASSTRTVYNEQFF. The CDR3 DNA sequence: TGTGCCAGCAGCACACGGACGGTTTACAATGAGCAGTTCTTC.

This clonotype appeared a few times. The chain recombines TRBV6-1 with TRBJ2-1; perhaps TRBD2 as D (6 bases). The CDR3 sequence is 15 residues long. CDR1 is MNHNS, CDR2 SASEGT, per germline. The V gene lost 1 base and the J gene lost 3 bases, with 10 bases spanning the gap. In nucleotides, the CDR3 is TGTGCCAGCAGTGAAGTGGGGACTGACTACAATGAGCAGTTCTTC. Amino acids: CASSEVGTDYNEQFF.

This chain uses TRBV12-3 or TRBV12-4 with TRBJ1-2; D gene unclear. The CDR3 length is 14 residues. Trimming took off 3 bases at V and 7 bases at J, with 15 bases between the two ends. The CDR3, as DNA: TGTGCCAGCAGTTTTAGGACCTTTGCTTGTGGCTACACCTTC. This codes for CASSFRTFACGYTF.

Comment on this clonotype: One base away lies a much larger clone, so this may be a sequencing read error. CDR3 sequence reads: CASRQPTTGGYEQFF. CDR3 coding DNA: TGCGCCAGCAGACAACCCACGACAGGGGGATATGAGCAGTTCTTC. This chain links TRBV4-1 with TRBJ2-1, with TRBD1 identical over 9 bases. This CDR3 has 15 residues. V shed 6 bases and J 8 bases; nucleotides not matched to a gene: 11. Germline values: CDR1 MGHRA, CDR2 YSYEKL.

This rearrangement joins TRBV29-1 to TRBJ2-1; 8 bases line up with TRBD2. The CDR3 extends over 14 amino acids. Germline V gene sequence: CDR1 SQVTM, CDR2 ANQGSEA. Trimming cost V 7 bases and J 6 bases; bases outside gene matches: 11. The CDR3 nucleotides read TGCAGCGCGGAGGGTGGCGGGGGGACCAATGAGCAGTTCTTC. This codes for CSAEGGGGTNEQFF.

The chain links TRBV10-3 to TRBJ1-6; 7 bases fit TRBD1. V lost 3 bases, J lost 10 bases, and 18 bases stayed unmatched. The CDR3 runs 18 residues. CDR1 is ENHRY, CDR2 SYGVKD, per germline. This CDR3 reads CAISEIERDSQGGSPLHF. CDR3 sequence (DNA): TGTGCCATCAGTGAAATTGAGAGGGACAGCCAAGGGGGATCACCCCTCCACTTT.

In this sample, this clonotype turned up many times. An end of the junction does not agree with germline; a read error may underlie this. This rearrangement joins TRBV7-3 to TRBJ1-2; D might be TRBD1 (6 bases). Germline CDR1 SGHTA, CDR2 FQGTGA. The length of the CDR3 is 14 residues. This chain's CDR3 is CASSITGSNYGYTF. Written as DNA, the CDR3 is TGTGCCAGCAGCATAACAGGGAGTAACTATGGCTACACCTTC.

The CDR3 DNA reads as TGTGCCAGCAGCAATGAAGGGAGGGATGATTGGACTGAAGCTTTCTTT. Amino acid sequence: CASSNEGRDDWTEAFF. The rearrangement links TRBV21-1 to TRBJ1-1. TRBV21-1 is a listed pseudogene. This CDR3 has 16 amino acids.

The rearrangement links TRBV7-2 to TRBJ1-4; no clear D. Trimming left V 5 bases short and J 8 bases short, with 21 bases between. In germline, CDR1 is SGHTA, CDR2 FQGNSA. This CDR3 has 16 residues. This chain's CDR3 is CASSAGRVSPGEKLFF. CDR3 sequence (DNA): TGTGCCAGCAGCGCAGGACGGGTCTCCCCCGGGGAAAAACTGTTTTTT.

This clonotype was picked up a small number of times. CDR3 DNA: TGTGCCAGCAGTTACTTGAGGGGCAATGAGCAGTTCTTC. Translated: CASSYLRGNEQFF. This sequence joins TRBV6-2 or TRBV6-3 and TRBJ2-1; D tentatively reads TRBD1 or TRBD2 (5 bases each). The CDR3 has 13 residues. The V gene lost 1 base and the J gene lost 6 bases, with 7 bases spanning the gap. CDR1 and CDR2 from the germline V gene are MNHEY and SVGEGT.

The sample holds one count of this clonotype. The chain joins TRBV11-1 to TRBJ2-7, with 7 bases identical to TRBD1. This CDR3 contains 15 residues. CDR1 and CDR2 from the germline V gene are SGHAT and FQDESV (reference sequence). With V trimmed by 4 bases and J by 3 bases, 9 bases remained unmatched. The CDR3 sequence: CASSSGTAPLYEQYF. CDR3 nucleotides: TGTGCCAGCAGCTCCGGGACAGCGCCTCTCTACGAGCAGTACTTC.

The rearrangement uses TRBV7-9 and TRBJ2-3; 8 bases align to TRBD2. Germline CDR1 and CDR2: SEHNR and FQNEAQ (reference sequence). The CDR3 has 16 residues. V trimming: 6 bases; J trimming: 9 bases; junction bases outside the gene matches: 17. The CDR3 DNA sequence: TGTGCCAGCAGTCCAAGCGGGGGATCAACCGATACCACGCAGTATTTT. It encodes CASSPSGGSTDTTQYF.

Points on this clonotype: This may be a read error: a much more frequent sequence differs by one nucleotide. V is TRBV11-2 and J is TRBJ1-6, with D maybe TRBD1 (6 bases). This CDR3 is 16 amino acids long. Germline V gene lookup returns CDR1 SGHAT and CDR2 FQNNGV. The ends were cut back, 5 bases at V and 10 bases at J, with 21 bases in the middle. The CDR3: CASSPRRDKGLSPLHF. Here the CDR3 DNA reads TGTGCCAGCAGCCCCCGTCGGGACAAGGGGCTCTCACCCCTCCACTTT.

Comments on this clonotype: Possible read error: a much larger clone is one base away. The DNA of the CDR3 is TGTGCCAGCAACTCCCGACTAGCCCGGACCCAGTACTTC. This sequence encodes CASNSRLARTQYF. The genes are TRBV7-8 and TRBJ2-5, with 7 bases fitting TRBD2. With 7 bases clipped from V and 7 bases from J, the junction kept 9 bases outside the gene matches. The CDR3 spans 13 residues. The germline V gene has CDR1 SGHVS and CDR2 FQNEAQ.

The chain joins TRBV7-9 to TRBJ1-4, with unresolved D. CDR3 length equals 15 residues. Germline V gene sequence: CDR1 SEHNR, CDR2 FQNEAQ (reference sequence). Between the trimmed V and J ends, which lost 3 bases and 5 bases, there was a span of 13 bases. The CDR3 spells CASSFIGNSNEKLFF. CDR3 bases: TGTGCCAGCAGCTTCATCGGGAATTCAAATGAAAAACTGTTTTTT.

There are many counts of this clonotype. The CDR3, as DNA: TGTGCCAGCAACCCAGACACGAGCTCCTACGAGCAGTACTTC. This encodes CASNPDTSSYEQYF. V gene TRBV6-5 combines with J gene TRBJ2-7; D gene uncertain. The germline CDR1 and CDR2 sequences are MNHEY and SVGAGI. This CDR3 spans 14 amino acids. V lost 7 bases and J lost 0, with 13 bases in between.

This CDR3 is CASSIGRQGVTYEQYF. In nucleotides, the CDR3 is TGTGCCAGCAGCATAGGTAGGCAGGGGGTGACCTACGAGCAGTACTTC. The gene calls are TRBV28 and TRBJ2-7; 7 bases map to TRBD1. Germline V gives CDR1 MDHEN, CDR2 SYDVKM. This CDR3 is 16 amino acids long. Trimming at V came to 6 bases and at J to 2 bases, leaving 13 bases not matched to a gene.

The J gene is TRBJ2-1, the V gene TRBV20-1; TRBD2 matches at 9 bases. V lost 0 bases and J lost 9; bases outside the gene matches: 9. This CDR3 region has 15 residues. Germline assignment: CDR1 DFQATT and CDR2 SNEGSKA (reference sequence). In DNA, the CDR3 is TGCAGTGCTAGAGATATTGGCGGGGGGGTAGGTGAGCAGTTCTTC. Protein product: CSARDIGGGVGEQFF.

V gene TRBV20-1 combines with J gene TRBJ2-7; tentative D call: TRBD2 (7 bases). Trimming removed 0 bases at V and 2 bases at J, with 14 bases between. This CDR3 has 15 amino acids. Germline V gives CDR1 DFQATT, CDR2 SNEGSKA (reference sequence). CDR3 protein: CSARDMGGGAYEQYF. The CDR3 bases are TGCAGTGCTAGAGATATGGGCGGGGGCGCCTACGAGCAGTACTTC.

The CDR3 DNA reads TGTGCCAGCAGTTTACGGGGTCGGGGGCCAAATCAGCCCCAGCATTTT. Its translation is CASSLRGRGPNQPQHF. The chain recombines TRBV27 with TRBJ1-5, with a possible D match to TRBD1 (6 bases). Trimming cost V 2 bases and J 4 bases, with 15 bases left between them. CDR1 is MNHEY, CDR2 SMNVEV, per germline (reference sequence). There are 16 residues in the CDR3.

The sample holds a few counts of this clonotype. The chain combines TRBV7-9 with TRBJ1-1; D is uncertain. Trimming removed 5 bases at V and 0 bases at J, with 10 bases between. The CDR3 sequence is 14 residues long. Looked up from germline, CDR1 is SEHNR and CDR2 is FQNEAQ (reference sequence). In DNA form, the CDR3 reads TGTGCCAGCAGCCCTCGGTGGGTGAACACTGAAGCTTTCTTT. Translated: CASSPRWVNTEAFF. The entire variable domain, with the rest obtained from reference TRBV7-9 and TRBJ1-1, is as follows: DTGVSQNPRHKITKRGQNVTFRCDPISEHNRLYWYRQTLGQGPEFLTYFQNEAQLEKSRLLSDRFSAERPKGSFSTLEIQRTEQGDSAMYLCASSPRWVNTEAFFGQGTRLTVV.